The 17 T cell receptor beta chains in this list originate from one sample, sequenced in a study of blood T cell repertoires in COVID-19. Data came from immunoSEQ multiplex PCR; TCRdb stores just in-frame clones and leaves some out. The sample contains around 120,000 clones, 90% of which appear only once. Material for sequencing was peripheral blood. Every receptor here comes from a woman between 55 and 75 years old with COVID-19, enrolled during active disease.

This clone was seen more than once but under ten times. The chain links TRBV6-6 to TRBJ1-5; D gene uncertain. The V end was cut by 1 base, the J end by 3 bases, with 13 bases between. The CDR3 has 16 residues. Germline V gene sequence: CDR1 MNHNY, CDR2 SVGAGI (reference sequence). CDR3 region: CASSYLSGRYNQPQHF. Written as DNA, the CDR3 is TGTGCCAGCAGTTACTTATCGGGGAGGTACAATCAGCCCCAGCATTTT.

This chain connects TRBV5-8 to TRBJ1-6, with a tentative D call TRBD1 (6 bases). Per the germline V gene, CDR1 is SGHTS and CDR2 is YDEGEE. This CDR3 comprises 16 residues. Trimming stripped 4 bases from V and 11 bases from J, with 22 bases between. CDR3 amino acids: CASSPGFSRGSTPLHF. The CDR3 DNA is TGTGCCAGCAGCCCAGGGTTTTCCAGGGGAAGTACACCCCTCCACTTT.

J is TRBJ2-6 and V is TRBV5-1; D uncertain. The CDR3 loop spans 16 amino acids. Germline lookup yields CDR1 SGHRS and CDR2 YFSETQ. With 4 bases removed from V and 0 bases from J, the gap between germline ends came to 11 bases. This CDR3 is CASSALTTSGANVLTF. The CDR3, as DNA: TGCGCCAGCAGCGCACTCACTACCTCTGGGGCCAACGTCCTGACTTTC.

The chain recombines TRBV5-4 with TRBJ1-4, with no clear D. This CDR3 is 14 amino acids long. V lost 1 base and J 7 bases, leaving 11 bases between the germline ends. Germline CDR1 SGHNT, CDR2 YYREEE (reference sequence). The CDR3 DNA sequence: TGTGCCAGCAGCTTGAAGTCGACAACTGAAAAACTGTTTTTT. It encodes CASSLKSTTEKLFF.

The genes are TRBV7-2 and TRBJ1-4; TRBD1 might be the D (5 bases). CDR1 and CDR2 (germline): SGHTA, FQGNSA. V was cut by 1 base and J by 7 bases, with 13 bases left in between. The CDR3 consists of 15 residues. CDR3: CASSLVGSGIEKLFF. The CDR3 coding sequence is TGTGCCAGCAGCTTAGTTGGGTCAGGGATTGAAAAACTGTTTTTT.

This chain connects TRBV2 to TRBJ2-7, with TRBD1 as a possible D gene (6 bases). Trimming removed 8 bases at V and 2 bases at J, with 13 bases between. The CDR3 is 13 residues long. Germline V gene lookup returns CDR1 SNHLY and CDR2 FYNNEI. The CDR3 DNA reads as TGTGCCAGCCTCTGGGACACCACCTACGAGCAGTACTTC. Its translation: CASLWDTTYEQYF.

The count of this clone is one. The chain employs TRBV12-3 or TRBV12-4 and TRBJ1-2; a weak D match, TRBD1 (6 bases). This CDR3 is 13 amino acids long. The V and J ends lost 6 bases and 7 bases respectively, with 15 bases between them. CDR3 sequence reads: CASSPDRMGGYTF. CDR3 coding DNA: TGTGCCAGCAGCCCCGACAGGATGGGTGGCTACACCTTC.

This clone was detected once. This chain links TRBV5-1 with TRBJ2-2; 11 positions match TRBD1. CDR1 SGHRS and CDR2 YFSETQ come from the germline V gene. The CDR3 totals 16 residues. The junction had 4 bases not matched to a gene; V was cut back by 4 bases and J by 2 bases. CDR3 DNA: TGCGCCAGCAGCGAAAGGACAGGGGGCAACACCGGGGAGCTGTTTTTT. Translating it yields CASSERTGGNTGELFF.

This clone was seen only once. The CDR3 bases are TGTGCCAGCAGCGCAGCGAATCGACCGGTGGACTATGGCTACACCTTC. Amino acid sequence: CASSAANRPVDYGYTF. The V call is TRBV9, the J call TRBJ1-2; D remains unclear. Between the trimmed V and J ends, which lost 3 bases and 3 bases, there was a span of 18 bases. This CDR3 contains 16 residues. CDR1 and CDR2 (germline): SGDLS, YYNGEE. Full variable domain (remainder filled in from reference TRBV9 and TRBJ1-2): DSGVTQTPKHLITATGQRVTLRCSPRSGDLSVYWYQQSLDQGLQFLIQYYNGEERAKGNILERFSAQQFPDLHSELNLSSLELGDSALYFCASSAANRPVDYGYTFGSGTRLTVV.

The chain couples TRBV6-5 to TRBJ1-4, with TRBD1 matching 7 bases. The V segment lost 6 bases and the J segment 8 bases; nucleotides outside the gene matches: 3. The CDR3 spans 12 residues. The germline gives CDR1 MNHEY, CDR2 SVGAGI. CDR3 nucleotides: TGTGCCAGCAGACACAGGGGCGAAAAACTGTTTTTT. Translated, it gives CASRHRGEKLFF.

The chain links TRBV6-6 to TRBJ1-3; D is undetermined. Germline V lookup: CDR1 MNHNY, CDR2 SVGAGI (reference sequence). The CDR3 is made up of 12 amino acids. V was shortened by 6 bases and J by 4 bases, with 7 bases between the two germline ends. The CDR3 DNA is TGTGCCAGCAGCCTCGGGGGAAACACCATATATTTT. This sequence encodes CASSLGGNTIYF.

This clone was counted between two and nine times. The rearrangement uses TRBV6-5 and TRBJ1-5; TRBD1 might be the D (6 bases). The V gene's germline CDR1 is MNHEY and CDR2 SVGAGI. The CDR3 is made up of 12 amino acids. The V end lost 9 bases, the J end lost 4 bases, and 10 bases lay between the germline ends. The chain's CDR3 is CASQGTNQPQHF. In DNA form, the CDR3 reads TGTGCCAGTCAGGGGACAAATCAGCCCCAGCATTTT.

In this sample, this clone turned up once. This rearrangement joins TRBV6-5 to TRBJ1-1; D might be TRBD1 (5 bases). V was shortened by 6 bases and J by 3 bases, with 11 bases between the two germline ends. Per germline, CDR1 MNHEY and CDR2 SVGAGI. The CDR3 has 13 residues. Here the CDR3 reads CASSSPQDTEAFF. The CDR3 DNA reads TGTGCCAGCAGCTCACCACAGGACACTGAAGCTTTCTTT.

The chain has TRBV6-5 and TRBJ2-7, with D maybe TRBD2 (6 bases). Germline loops: CDR1 MNHEY, CDR2 SVGAGI. The CDR3 has 14 residues. Trimming took 5 bases from V and 5 from J, leaving 16 bases between them. CDR3 residues: CASSPRRGDHEQYF. The CDR3 DNA reads TGTGCCAGCAGTCCCAGGCGGGGTGACCACGAGCAGTACTTC.

The chain couples TRBV19 to TRBJ1-5; possibly TRBD1 for D (6 bases). The V and J ends lost 2 bases and 2 bases respectively, with 10 bases between them. The CDR3 length is 15 residues. CDR1 and CDR2 from the germline V gene are LNHDA and SQIVND (reference sequence). The CDR3 sequence is CASSIRGSGNQPQHF. The CDR3 bases are TGTGCCAGTAGTATAAGGGGGTCGGGCAATCAGCCCCAGCATTTT.

The chain links TRBV9 to TRBJ1-2, with a tentative D call TRBD1 (5 bases). Trimming took off 0 bases at V and 4 bases at J, with 13 bases between the two ends. In germline, CDR1 is SGDLS, CDR2 YYNGEE. This CDR3 comprises 15 residues. In DNA form, the CDR3 reads TGTGCCAGCAGCGTAGGAATGGGGCGCGGCTATGGCTACACCTTC. Its protein is CASSVGMGRGYGYTF.

CDR3 protein: CASSPGLAGSYNEQFF. CDR3 coding DNA: TGCGCCAGCAGCCCAGGACTAGCGGGGTCCTACAATGAGCAGTTCTTC. The V gene is TRBV4-3, the J gene TRBJ2-1; 12 bases are shared with TRBD2. This CDR3 has 16 residues. The V and J ends lost 4 bases and 1 base, in that order; junction bases with no gene match: 2. Germline V lookup: CDR1 LGHNA, CDR2 YSLEER.